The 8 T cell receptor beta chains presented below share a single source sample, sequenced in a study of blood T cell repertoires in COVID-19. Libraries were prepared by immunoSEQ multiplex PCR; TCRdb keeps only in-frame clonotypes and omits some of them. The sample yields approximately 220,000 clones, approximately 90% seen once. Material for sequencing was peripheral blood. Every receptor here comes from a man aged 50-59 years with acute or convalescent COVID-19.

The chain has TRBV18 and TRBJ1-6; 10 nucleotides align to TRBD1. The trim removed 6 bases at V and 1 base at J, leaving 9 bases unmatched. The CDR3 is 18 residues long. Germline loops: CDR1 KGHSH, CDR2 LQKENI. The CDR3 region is CASSLTGGEGSYNSPLHF. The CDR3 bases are TGTGCCAGCTCCCTGACAGGGGGCGAAGGATCCTATAATTCACCCCTCCACTTT.

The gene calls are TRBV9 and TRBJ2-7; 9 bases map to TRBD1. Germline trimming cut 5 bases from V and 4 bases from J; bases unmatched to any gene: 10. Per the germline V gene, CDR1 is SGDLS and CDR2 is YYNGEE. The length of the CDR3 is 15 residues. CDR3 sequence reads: CASSGEDRGAYEQYF. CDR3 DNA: TGTGCCAGCAGTGGAGAAGACAGGGGGGCGTACGAGCAGTACTTC. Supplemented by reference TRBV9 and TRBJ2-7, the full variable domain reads DSGVTQTPKHLITATGQRVTLRCSPRSGDLSVYWYQQSLDQGLQFLIQYYNGEERAKGNILERFSAQQFPDLHSELNLSSLELGDSALYFCASSGEDRGAYEQYFGPGTRLTVT.

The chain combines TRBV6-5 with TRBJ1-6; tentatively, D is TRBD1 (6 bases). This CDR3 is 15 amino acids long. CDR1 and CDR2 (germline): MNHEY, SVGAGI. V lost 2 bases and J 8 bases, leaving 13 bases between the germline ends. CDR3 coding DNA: TGTGCCAGCAGTTACGGGGGCAGCGTTGATTCACCCCTCCACTTT. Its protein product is CASSYGGSVDSPLHF.

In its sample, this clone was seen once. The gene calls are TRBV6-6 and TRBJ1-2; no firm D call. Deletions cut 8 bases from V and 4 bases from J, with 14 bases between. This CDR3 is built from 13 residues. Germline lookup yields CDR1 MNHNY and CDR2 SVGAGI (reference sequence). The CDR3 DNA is TGTGCCAGCGCTGGGGAGGGTGGCTATGGCTACACCTTC. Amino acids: CASAGEGGYGYTF.

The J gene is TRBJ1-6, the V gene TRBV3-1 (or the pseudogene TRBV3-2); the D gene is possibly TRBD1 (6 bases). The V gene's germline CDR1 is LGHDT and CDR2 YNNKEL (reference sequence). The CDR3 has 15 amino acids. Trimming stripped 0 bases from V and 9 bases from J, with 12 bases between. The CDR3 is CASSQEPGVGSPLHF. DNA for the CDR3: TGTGCCAGCAGCCAAGAGCCAGGGGTGGGTTCACCCCTCCACTTT.

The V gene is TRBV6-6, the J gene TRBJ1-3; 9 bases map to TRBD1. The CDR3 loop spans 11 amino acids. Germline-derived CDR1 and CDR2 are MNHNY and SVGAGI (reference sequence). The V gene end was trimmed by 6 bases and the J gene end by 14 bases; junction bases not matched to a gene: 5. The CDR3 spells CASSRQGGLYF. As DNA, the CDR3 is TGTGCCAGCAGCAGACAGGGGGGTTTATATTTT.

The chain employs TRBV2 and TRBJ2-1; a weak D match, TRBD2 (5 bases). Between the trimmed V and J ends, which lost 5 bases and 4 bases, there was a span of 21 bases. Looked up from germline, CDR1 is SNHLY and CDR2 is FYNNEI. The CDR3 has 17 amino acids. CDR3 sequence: CASSPPRTARLYNEQFF. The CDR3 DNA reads TGTGCCAGCAGTCCCCCCCGGACTGCCCGCCTGTACAATGAGCAGTTCTTC.

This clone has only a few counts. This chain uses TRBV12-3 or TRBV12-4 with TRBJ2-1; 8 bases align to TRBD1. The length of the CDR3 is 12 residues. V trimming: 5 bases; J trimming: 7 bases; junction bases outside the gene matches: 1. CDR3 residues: CASSRQGNEQFF. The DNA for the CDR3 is TGTGCCAGCAGTCGACAGGGGAATGAGCAGTTCTTC.